The 25 T cell receptor beta chains below come from one sample, sequenced in a study of T cell responses to AZD1222 COVID-19 vaccine (dated by TCRdb to the early 2020s). The time point label here, explained by the study, means: baseline before first vaccination. Library preparation used the immunoSEQ multiplex PCR assay. This is the immuneACCESS table as TCRdb keeps it, with only in-frame sequences that have V and J called. A part of the clones is gone; compared with another copy, unresolved V genes explain less than half, and the rest is unexplained. The sample data list roughly 100,000 clones, and around nine tenths of these were observed just once. The ten largest clones capture around 3.1% of the sample. This material consisted of peripheral blood, taken on day 0 of AZD1222 vaccination. The receptor source for this set is an adult in good health.

This sequence joins TRBV20-1 and TRBJ2-1; perhaps TRBD2 as D (6 bases). CDR1 and CDR2 from the germline V gene are DFQATT and SNEGSKA (reference sequence). The CDR3 spans 10 residues. The V gene lost 7 bases and the J gene lost 12 bases, with 13 bases spanning the gap. The DNA of the CDR3 is TGCAGTGTAGGAGGGGCCGGGCAGTTCTTC. Translating gives CSVGGAGQFF.

In the case of this clone: A read error may produce the germline difference seen at one junction end. The gene calls are TRBV5-1 and TRBJ1-2; D might be TRBD1 (5 bases). This CDR3 is built from 13 residues. Germline loops: CDR1 SGHRS, CDR2 YFSETQ. CDR3: CASRQGYNYGYTF. In nucleotides, the CDR3 is TGTGCCAGCAGGCAGGGCTATAACTATGGCTACACCTTC.

This clone was counted only a few times. This chain connects TRBV12-5 to TRBJ1-3; D unresolved. CDR1 is LGHNT, CDR2 FRNRAP, per germline. V was pared by 7 bases and J by 5 bases, with 15 bases between. The CDR3 is 14 residues long. The CDR3 is CASAPSGQRNTIYF. The CDR3 coding sequence is TGTGCTAGTGCCCCGTCGGGCCAGAGAAACACCATATATTTT.

Comment on this clone: Other DNA sequences in this sample translate to the same CDR3. CDR3 residues: CASSLGTEAFF. The CDR3 DNA follows: TGTGCCAGCAGCCTAGGGACTGAAGCTTTCTTT. This chain links TRBV11-3 with TRBJ1-1, with D unclear. With 5 bases removed from V and 5 bases from J, the gap between germline ends came to 6 bases. This CDR3 is built from 11 residues. Germline V gene lookup returns CDR1 SGHNT and CDR2 YENEEA. Together with reference TRBV11-3 and TRBJ1-1, the CDR3 gives the full variable domain: EAGVVQSPRYKIIEKKQPVAFWCNPISGHNTLYWYLQNLGQGPELLIRYENEEAVDDSQLPKDRFSAERLKGVDSTLKIQPAELGDSAVYLCASSLGTEAFFGQGTRLTVV.

This chain joins TRBV12-3 or TRBV12-4 and TRBJ1-5; D may be TRBD1 (5 bases). The germline V and J ends were trimmed by 5 bases and 6 bases, with 11 bases remaining between them. The CDR3 loop spans 13 amino acids. In nucleotides, the CDR3 is TGTGCCAGCAGTAGGGGTCTGGGTCAGCCCCAGCATTTT. Its translation is CASSRGLGQPQHF.

In its sample, this clone was seen once. The chain recombines TRBV11-2 with TRBJ1-2, with D maybe TRBD1 (5 bases). Deletions cut 4 bases from V and 2 bases from J, with 8 bases between. CDR1 is SGHAT and CDR2 is FQNNGV in the germline V gene. This CDR3 is built from 13 residues. The DNA for the CDR3 is TGTGCCAGCAGCTCGGCAGGGAACTATGGCTACACCTTC. Its translation is CASSSAGNYGYTF.

The chain employs TRBV21-1 and TRBJ1-1; TRBD1 reflects the table's D call only, with no check against the DNA. TRBV21-1 is tagged as a pseudogene. The CDR3 extends over 11 amino acids. The CDR3 protein is CASRTGHLTFF. DNA of the CDR3: TGTGCCAGTCGCACGGGACATTTAACTTTCTTT.

The rearrangement links TRBV11-2 to TRBJ2-2, with D possibly being TRBD1 (6 bases). V shed 7 bases and J shed 0 bases, with 15 bases lying between them. Germline-derived CDR1 and CDR2 are SGHAT and FQNNGV. The CDR3 is 16 amino acids. CDR3 residues: CASTSLRTANTGELFF. The CDR3 bases are TGTGCCAGCACTTCTCTGAGGACAGCGAACACCGGGGAGCTGTTTTTT.

This clone was seen a single time. The V and J genes are TRBV2 and TRBJ1-6; D unresolved. With 6 bases removed from V and 7 bases from J, the gap between germline ends came to 13 bases. The CDR3 sequence is 14 residues long. From germline, CDR1 is SNHLY and CDR2 FYNNEI. The CDR3 bases are TGTGCCAGCAGCGGCGGGGTGGAGAATTCACCCCTCCACTTT. This codes for CASSGGVENSPLHF.

The rearrangement uses TRBV6-2 or TRBV6-3 and TRBJ2-6; D not certain. The CDR3 sequence is 15 residues long. V lost 6 bases and J lost 1, with 10 bases in between. Germline V gives CDR1 MNHEY, CDR2 SVGEGT. The CDR3 DNA is TGTGCCAGCAGCCGCCTAATATCTGGGGCCAACGTCCTGACTTTC. It codes for CASSRLISGANVLTF.

This chain joins TRBV6-1 and TRBJ1-1; the D gene is possibly TRBD1 (5 bases). Trimming took 0 bases from V and 0 from J, leaving 11 bases between them. Germline CDR1 MNHNS, CDR2 SASEGT. This CDR3 has 16 amino acids. CDR3 bases: TGTGCCAGCAGTGAAGCTGTAGGGACCATGAACACTGAAGCTTTCTTT. Translating it yields CASSEAVGTMNTEAFF.

The chain employs TRBV7-2 and TRBJ1-5; D unclear. Trimming removed 1 base at V and 2 bases at J, with 12 bases between. CDR1 and CDR2 (germline): SGHTA, FQGNSA. The CDR3 has 16 residues. CDR3 amino acids: CASSLDVGMGNQPQHF. For the CDR3, the DNA is TGTGCCAGCAGCTTAGATGTGGGGATGGGCAATCAGCCCCAGCATTTT.

The V call is TRBV12-5, the J call TRBJ2-2, with 11 bases fitting TRBD2. This CDR3 comprises 16 residues. Germline V CDR1 and CDR2: LGHNT, FRNRAP. V trimming: 6 bases; J trimming: 4 bases; junction bases outside the gene matches: 7. CDR3 protein: CASGRPTSGSTGELFF. In DNA, the CDR3 is TGTGCTAGTGGACGTCCTACTAGCGGGAGCACCGGGGAGCTGTTTTTT.

This clone was seen only once. V is TRBV4-1 and J is TRBJ1-1; D not resolved. V gave up 0 bases and J gave up 4 bases, with 18 bases separating them. CDR3 length equals 17 residues. Germline V gene data show CDR1 as MGHRA and CDR2 as YSYEKL. CDR3 nucleotides: TGCGCCAGCAGCCAAGATGGGAATTTGTTGGTGAGCACTGAAGCTTTCTTT. It specifies CASSQDGNLLVSTEAFF.

This chain links TRBV7-2 with TRBJ2-7; 15 bases line up with TRBD2. Trimming took 0 bases from V and 6 from J; bases not matched to a gene: 3. Germline V gene sequence: CDR1 SGHTA, CDR2 FQGNSA. The CDR3 loop spans 16 amino acids. CDR3 in DNA: TGTGCCAGCAGCTTAGCCGGACTAGCGGGGGGGCGCGAGCAGTACTTC. Translating it yields CASSLAGLAGGREQYF.

The chain joins TRBV7-9 to TRBJ1-1, with D maybe TRBD1 (5 bases). CDR3 length equals 15 residues. Germline CDR1 reads SEHNR; CDR2 reads FQNEAQ (reference sequence). V was cut by 5 bases and J by 3 bases, with 16 bases left in between. For the CDR3, the DNA is TGTGCCAGCAGCCATCAGGAGGAGGGGCACACTGAAGCTTTCTTT. Translation: CASSHQEEGHTEAFF.

V usage is TRBV3-1 (or the pseudogene TRBV3-2) and J usage is TRBJ1-6; D gene unclear. The CDR3 length is 17 residues. Germline V gene data show CDR1 as LGHDT and CDR2 as YNNKEL (reference sequence). V was shortened by 5 bases and J by 0 bases, with 14 bases between the two germline ends. CDR3 sequence reads: CASSSTPRSSYNSPLHF. Written as DNA, the CDR3 is TGTGCCAGCAGCTCTACCCCCAGGAGCTCCTATAATTCACCCCTCCACTTT.

In DNA, the CDR3 is TGTGCCAGTAAGTCTAGCGGGACAGATACGCAGTATTTT. The encoded protein is CASKSSGTDTQYF. This chain connects TRBV19 to TRBJ2-3; 8 nucleotides match TRBD2. V shed 7 bases, J shed 3 bases, and the junction held 3 bases outside the gene matches. This CDR3 region has 13 residues. Germline V lookup: CDR1 LNHDA, CDR2 SQIVND (reference sequence). Full variable domain (outside the CDR3, taken from reference TRBV19 and TRBJ2-3): DGGITQSPKYLFRKEGQNVTLSCEQNLNHDAMYWYRQDPGQGLRLIYYSQIVNDFQKGDIAEGYSVSREKKESFPLTVTSAQKNPTAFYLCASKSSGTDTQYFGPGTRLTVL.

For this clone: At one boundary the junction diverges from the germline segment, which might be a read error. This chain connects TRBV5-1 to TRBJ2-3; tentative D call: TRBD1 (5 bases). CDR1 is SGHRS, CDR2 YFSETQ, per germline. The CDR3 covers 17 residues. The CDR3 DNA sequence: TGTGCCAGCAGCTTTACTGACAGCCCTTCTAGCACAGATACGCAGTATTTT. This sequence encodes CASSFTDSPSSTDTQYF. The whole variable domain, remainder taken from reference TRBV5-1 and TRBJ2-3, is KAGVTQTPRYLIKTRGQQVTLSCSPISGHRSVSWYQQTPGQGLQFLFEYFSETQRNKGNFPGRFSGRQFSNSRSEMNVSTLELGDSALYLCASSFTDSPSSTDTQYFGPGTRLTVL.

This CDR3 is CSASLVDNEQFF. The CDR3 region has the DNA TGCAGTGCTAGTCTGGTAGACAATGAGCAGTTCTTC. The chain links TRBV20-1 to TRBJ2-1; D not resolved. Germline CDR1 reads DFQATT; CDR2 reads SNEGSKA (reference sequence). With 3 bases removed from V and 5 bases from J, the gap between germline ends came to 8 bases. The CDR3 consists of 12 residues.

This clone was counted between two and nine times. Germline and junction disagree at one end, which may indicate a read error. V gene TRBV7-7 combines with J gene TRBJ2-1; 9 bases are a match to TRBD1. CDR1 and CDR2 from the germline V gene are SSHAT and FNYEAQ (reference sequence). The length of the CDR3 is 15 residues. CDR3 bases: TGTGCTAGCAGCTTAGGGGGGACAGGGAACAATGAGCAGTTCTTC. This gives the protein CASSLGGTGNNEQFF.

This clone was picked up one time. The CDR3 loop reads CASSPRGGEKLFF. CDR3 nucleotides: TGTGCCAGCTCACCAAGGGGAGGAGAAAAACTGTTTTTT. V and J are TRBV18 and TRBJ1-4; D is possibly TRBD1 (5 bases). Germline V CDR1 and CDR2: KGHSH, LQKENI. The CDR3 has 13 amino acids. Trimming shortened V by 2 bases and J by 8 bases, and 9 bases separated the two germline ends.

J is TRBJ2-7 and V is TRBV29-1; D possibly matches TRBD1 or TRBD2 (5 bases each). There are 11 residues in the CDR3. The ends were cut back, 4 bases at V and 7 bases at J, with 11 bases in the middle. CDR1 is SQVTM and CDR2 is ANQGSEA in the germline V gene. The chain's CDR3 is CSVGGAQEQYF. The DNA of the CDR3 is TGCAGCGTTGGAGGGGCTCAGGAGCAGTACTTC.

The rearrangement joins TRBV6-5 to TRBJ2-1; D unresolved. Germline CDR1 and CDR2: MNHEY and SVGAGI. The CDR3 is 14 amino acids. Trimming pared 5 bases from V and 6 bases from J, leaving 14 bases between. As DNA, the CDR3 is TGTGCCAGCAGTAGGAGCACCCTTGGCAATGAGCAGTTCTTC. Protein product: CASSRSTLGNEQFF.

The genes are TRBV4-3 and TRBJ1-5; no firm D call. The V gene's germline CDR1 is LGHNA and CDR2 YSLEER. This CDR3 spans 16 amino acids. Trimming removed 1 base from V and 1 base from J, with 11 bases in between. This chain's CDR3 is CASSQGPYMSNQPQHF. The DNA of the CDR3 is TGCGCCAGCAGCCAAGGACCGTATATGAGCAATCAGCCCCAGCATTTT.